This entry is about one T cell receptor (beta chain). CDR1 and CDR2 from the germline V gene are MDHEN and SYDVKM. The V and J ends lost 4 bases and 8 bases respectively, with 11 bases between them. This CDR3 region has 13 residues. This sample was taken from a study of blood T cell repertoires in COVID-19. As for the study in general: Collection of acute and convalescent COVID-19 samples took place in the United States, Italy and Spain. Sources were T cells, B-cell-depleted T cells, or PBMCs; the material itself was cDNA or gDNA.

Authors' data handling: Nucleated cell number was recorded as an estimate derived from reference gene primer amplification. Assay used: immunoSEQ multiplex PCR; TCRdb lists only in-frame clones, some missing. The DNA gave D and trimming, while V, J and clone size come from that table. The top ten hold 3.5% to 5% of the sample, which has approximately 130,000 clones, approximately 85% seen once. Input material: peripheral blood. The gene calls are TRBV28 and TRBJ1-4; tentative D call: TRBD1 (6 bases). This receptor was obtained from a human donor in a cohort sampled during active COVID-19. This CDR3 reads CASSSTGTEKLFF. The CDR3 coding sequence is TGTGCCAGCAGTTCAACCGGGACAGAAAAACTGTTTTTT.